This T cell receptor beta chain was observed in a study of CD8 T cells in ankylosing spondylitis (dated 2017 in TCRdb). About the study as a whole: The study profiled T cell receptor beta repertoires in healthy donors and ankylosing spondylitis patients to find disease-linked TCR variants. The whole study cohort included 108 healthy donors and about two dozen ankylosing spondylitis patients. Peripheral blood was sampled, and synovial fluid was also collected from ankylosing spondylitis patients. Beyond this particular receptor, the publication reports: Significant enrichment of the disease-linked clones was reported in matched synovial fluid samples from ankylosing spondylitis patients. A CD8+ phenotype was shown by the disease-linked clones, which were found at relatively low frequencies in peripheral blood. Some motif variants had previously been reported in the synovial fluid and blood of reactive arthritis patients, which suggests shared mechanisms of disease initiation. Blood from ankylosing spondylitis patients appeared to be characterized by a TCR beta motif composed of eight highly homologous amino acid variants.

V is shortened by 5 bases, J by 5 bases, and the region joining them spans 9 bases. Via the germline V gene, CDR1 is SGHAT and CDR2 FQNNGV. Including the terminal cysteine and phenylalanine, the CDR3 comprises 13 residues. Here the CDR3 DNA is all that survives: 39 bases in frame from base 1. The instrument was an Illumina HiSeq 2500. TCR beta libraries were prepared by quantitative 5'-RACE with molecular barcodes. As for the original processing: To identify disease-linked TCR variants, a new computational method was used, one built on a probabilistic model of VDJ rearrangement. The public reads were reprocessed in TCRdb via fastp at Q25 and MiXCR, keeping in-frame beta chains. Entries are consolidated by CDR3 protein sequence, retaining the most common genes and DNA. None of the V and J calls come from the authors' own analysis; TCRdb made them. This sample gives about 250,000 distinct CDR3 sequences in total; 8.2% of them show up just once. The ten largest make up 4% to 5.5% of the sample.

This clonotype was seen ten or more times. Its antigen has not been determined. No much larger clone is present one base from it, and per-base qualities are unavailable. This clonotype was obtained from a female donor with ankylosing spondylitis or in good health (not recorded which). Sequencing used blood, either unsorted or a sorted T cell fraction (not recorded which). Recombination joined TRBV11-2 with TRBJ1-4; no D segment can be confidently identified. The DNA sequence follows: TGTGCCAGCAGCAGAGGGAGGAATGAAAAACTGTTTTTT. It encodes CASSRGRNEKLFF.